This entry is about one TCR beta chain. The sample comes from a study of OX40 agonist ivuxolimab in advanced cancers. Turning to the study itself: Prior anti-PD-1, anti-PD-L1 or anti-CTLA-4 therapy did not bar entry, and 30% to 40% had some.

Clones were read by immunoSEQ multiplex PCR, and TCRdb kept only the in-frame ones, dropping some. Here the sample spans about 73,000 clones, about 86% being singletons. V dropped 4 bases and J dropped 5 bases, with 18 bases sitting between them. The germline V gene has CDR1 LNHDA and CDR2 SQIVND (reference sequence). The CDR3 is made up of 15 amino acids. The receptor's source is an adult with an advanced solid tumor such as melanoma, head and neck, liver or kidney cancer. The chain links TRBV19 to TRBJ2-7, with D perhaps assigned TRBD1 or TRBD2 (7 bases each). Sample: CD4+ or CD8+ T cells sorted from blood, taken in a trial of the OX40 agonist ivuxolimab. The CDR3 loop reads CASSNINQGGHEQYF. Written as DNA, the CDR3 is TGTGCCAGTAGTAATATTAACCAGGGGGGGCACGAGCAGTACTTC.